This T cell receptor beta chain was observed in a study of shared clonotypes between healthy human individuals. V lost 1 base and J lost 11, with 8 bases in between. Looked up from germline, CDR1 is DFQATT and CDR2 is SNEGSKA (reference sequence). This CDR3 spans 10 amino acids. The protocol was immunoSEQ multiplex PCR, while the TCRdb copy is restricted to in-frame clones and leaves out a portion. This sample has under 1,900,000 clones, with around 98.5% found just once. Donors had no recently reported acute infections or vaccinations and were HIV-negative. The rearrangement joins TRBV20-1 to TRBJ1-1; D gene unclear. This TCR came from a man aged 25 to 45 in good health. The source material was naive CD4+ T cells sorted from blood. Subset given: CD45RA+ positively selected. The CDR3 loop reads CSARGPFAFF. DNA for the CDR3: TGCAGTGCTAGAGGCCCCTTTGCTTTCTTT.